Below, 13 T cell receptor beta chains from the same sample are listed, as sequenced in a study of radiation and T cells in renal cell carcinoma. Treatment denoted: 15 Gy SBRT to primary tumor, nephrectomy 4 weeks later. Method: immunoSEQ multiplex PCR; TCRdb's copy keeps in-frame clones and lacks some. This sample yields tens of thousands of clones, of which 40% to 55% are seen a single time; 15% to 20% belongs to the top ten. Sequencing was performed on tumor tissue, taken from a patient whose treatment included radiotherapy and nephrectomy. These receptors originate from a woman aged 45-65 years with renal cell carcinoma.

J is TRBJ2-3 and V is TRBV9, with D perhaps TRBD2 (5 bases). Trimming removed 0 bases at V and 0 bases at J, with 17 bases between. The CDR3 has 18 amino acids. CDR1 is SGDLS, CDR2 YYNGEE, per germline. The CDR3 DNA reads TGTGCCAGCAGCGTAGACTGGGAGTGGGCCCCTAGCACAGATACGCAGTATTTT. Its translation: CASSVDWEWAPSTDTQYF. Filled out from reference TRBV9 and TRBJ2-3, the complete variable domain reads DSGVTQTPKHLITATGQRVTLRCSPRSGDLSVYWYQQSLDQGLQFLIQYYNGEERAKGNILERFSAQQFPDLHSELNLSSLELGDSALYFCASSVDWEWAPSTDTQYFGPGTRLTVL.

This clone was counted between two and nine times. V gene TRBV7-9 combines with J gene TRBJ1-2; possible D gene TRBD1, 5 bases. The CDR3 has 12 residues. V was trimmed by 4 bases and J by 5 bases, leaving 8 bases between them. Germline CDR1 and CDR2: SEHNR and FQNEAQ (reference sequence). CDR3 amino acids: CASSSEGYGYTF. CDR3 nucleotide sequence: TGTGCCAGCAGCTCAGAGGGGTATGGCTACACCTTC.

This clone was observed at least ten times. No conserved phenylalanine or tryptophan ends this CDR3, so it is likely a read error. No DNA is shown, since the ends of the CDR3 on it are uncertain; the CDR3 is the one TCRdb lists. The CDR3 here is CASSQGSFDRLS. The chain carries TRBV7-9 and TRBJ1-1; no DNA check was done on the table's D call, TRBD1. Germline CDR1 and CDR2: SEHNR and FQNEAQ (reference sequence). Ends included, the CDR3 has 12 residues.

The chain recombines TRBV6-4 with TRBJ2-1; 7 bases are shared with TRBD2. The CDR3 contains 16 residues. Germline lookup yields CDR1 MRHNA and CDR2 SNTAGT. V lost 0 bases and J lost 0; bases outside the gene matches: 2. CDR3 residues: CASSDSGGSSYNEQFF. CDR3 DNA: TGTGCCAGCAGTGACTCGGGGGGGAGCTCCTACAATGAGCAGTTCTTC.

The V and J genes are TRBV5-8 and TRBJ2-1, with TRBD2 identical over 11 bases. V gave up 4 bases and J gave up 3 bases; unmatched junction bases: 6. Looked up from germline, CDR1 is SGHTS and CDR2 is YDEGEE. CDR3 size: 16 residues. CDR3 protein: CASSRGLAASYNEQFF. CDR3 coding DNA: TGTGCCAGCAGCCGGGGACTAGCGGCCAGCTACAATGAGCAGTTCTTC. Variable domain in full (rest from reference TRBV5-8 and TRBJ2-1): EAGVTQSPTHLIKTRGQQATLRCSPISGHTSVYWYQQALGLGLQFLLWYDEGEERNRGNFPPRFSGRQFPNYSSELNVNALELEDSALYLCASSRGLAASYNEQFFGPGTRLTVL.

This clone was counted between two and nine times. CDR3 in DNA: TGTGCCAGCAGCGCCTCTGGGGGGCACTACGAGCAGTACTTC. Encoded protein: CASSASGGHYEQYF. The chain is built from TRBV9 and TRBJ2-7; D is perhaps TRBD1 or TRBD2 (6 bases each). Germline V gives CDR1 SGDLS, CDR2 YYNGEE. This CDR3 contains 14 residues. Between the trimmed V and J ends, which lost 3 bases and 3 bases, there was a span of 13 bases.

The CDR3 region is CASSLIDRMETQYF. The CDR3 coding sequence is TGTGCCAGCAGCCTAATAGACAGGATGGAGACCCAGTACTTC. This chain connects TRBV7-9 to TRBJ2-5; possible D gene TRBD1, 6 bases. The germline V and J ends were trimmed by 5 bases and 5 bases, with 15 bases remaining between them. The CDR3 has 14 amino acids. Germline CDR1 and CDR2: SEHNR and FQNEAQ (reference sequence). The full variable domain, its missing parts supplied by reference TRBV7-9 and TRBJ2-5, is DTGVSQNPRHKITKRGQNVTFRCDPISEHNRLYWYRQTLGQGPEFLTYFQNEAQLEKSRLLSDRFSAERPKGSFSTLEIQRTEQGDSAMYLCASSLIDRMETQYFGPGTRLLVL.

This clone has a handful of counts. CDR3 loop: CASSPRLAGGPRDTQYF. CDR3 in DNA: TGTGCCAGCAGCCCCCGACTAGCGGGGGGGCCGAGAGATACGCAGTATTTT. V is TRBV7-9 and J is TRBJ2-3, with 14 bases that match TRBD2. Trimming cost V 5 bases and J 5 bases; bases outside gene matches: 9. From germline, CDR1 is SEHNR and CDR2 FQNEAQ (reference sequence). The CDR3 totals 17 residues. The whole variable domain, filled in from reference TRBV7-9 and TRBJ2-3, reads DTGVSQNPRHKITKRGQNVTFRCDPISEHNRLYWYRQTLGQGPEFLTYFQNEAQLEKSRLLSDRFSAERPKGSFSTLEIQRTEQGDSAMYLCASSPRLAGGPRDTQYFGPGTRLTVL.

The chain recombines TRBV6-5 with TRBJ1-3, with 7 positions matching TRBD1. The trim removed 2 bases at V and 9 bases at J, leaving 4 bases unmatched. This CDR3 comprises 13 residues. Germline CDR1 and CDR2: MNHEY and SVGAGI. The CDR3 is CASSYRAGGTIYF. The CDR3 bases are TGTGCCAGCAGTTACCGGGCAGGGGGCACCATATATTTT.

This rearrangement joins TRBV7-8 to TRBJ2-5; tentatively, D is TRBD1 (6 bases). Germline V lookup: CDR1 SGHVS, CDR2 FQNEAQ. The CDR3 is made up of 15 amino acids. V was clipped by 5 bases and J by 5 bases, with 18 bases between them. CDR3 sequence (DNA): TGTGCCAGCAGCCCAGGGGTCGGCTTTGAGGAGACCCAGTACTTC. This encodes CASSPGVGFEETQYF.

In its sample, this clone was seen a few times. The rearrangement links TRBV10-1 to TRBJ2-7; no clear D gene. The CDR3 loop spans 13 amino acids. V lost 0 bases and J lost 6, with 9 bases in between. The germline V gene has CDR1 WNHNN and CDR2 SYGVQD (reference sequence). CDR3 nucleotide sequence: TGCGCCAGCAGTGAGTCCTGGGTCACCGAGCAGTACTTC. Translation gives CASSESWVTEQYF.

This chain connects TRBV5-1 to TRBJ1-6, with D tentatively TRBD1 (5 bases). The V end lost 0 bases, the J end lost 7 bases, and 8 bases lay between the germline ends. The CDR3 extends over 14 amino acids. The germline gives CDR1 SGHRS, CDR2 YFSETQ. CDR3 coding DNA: TGCGCCAGCAGCTTGGACAGGCAGAATTCACCCCTCCACTTT. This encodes CASSLDRQNSPLHF.

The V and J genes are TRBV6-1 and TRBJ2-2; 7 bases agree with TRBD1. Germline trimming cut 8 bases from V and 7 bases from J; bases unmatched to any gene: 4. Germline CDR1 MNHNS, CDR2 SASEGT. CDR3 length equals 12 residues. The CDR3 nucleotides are TGTGCCAGCTCGACAGGGCTCGGGGAGCTGTTTTTT. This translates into CASSTGLGELFF.